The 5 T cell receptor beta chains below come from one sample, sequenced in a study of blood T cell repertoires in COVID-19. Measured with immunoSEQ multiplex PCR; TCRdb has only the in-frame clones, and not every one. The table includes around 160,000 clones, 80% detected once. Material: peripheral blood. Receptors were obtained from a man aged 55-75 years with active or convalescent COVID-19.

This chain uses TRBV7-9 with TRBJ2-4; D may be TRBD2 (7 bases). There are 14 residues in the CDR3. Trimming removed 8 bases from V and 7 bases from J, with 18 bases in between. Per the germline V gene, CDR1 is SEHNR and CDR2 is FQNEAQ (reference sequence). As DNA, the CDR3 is TGTGCCAGCGCCGCGGGGGCGGGAGTGAACATTCAGTACTTC. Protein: CASAAGAGVNIQYF.

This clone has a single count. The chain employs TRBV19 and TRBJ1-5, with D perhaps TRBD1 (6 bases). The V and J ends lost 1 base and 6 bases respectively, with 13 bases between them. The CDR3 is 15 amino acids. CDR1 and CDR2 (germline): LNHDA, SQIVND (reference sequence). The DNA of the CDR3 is TGTGCCAGTAGTATAGTCGGGGAGGGGGTTCAGCCCCAGCATTTT. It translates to CASSIVGEGVQPQHF.

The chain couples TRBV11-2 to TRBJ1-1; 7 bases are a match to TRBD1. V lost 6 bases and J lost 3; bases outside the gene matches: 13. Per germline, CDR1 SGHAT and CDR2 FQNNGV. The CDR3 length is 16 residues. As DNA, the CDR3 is TGTGCCAGCAGTTCTGGGGTTGCCAGGGGGTACACTGAAGCTTTCTTT. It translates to CASSSGVARGYTEAFF.

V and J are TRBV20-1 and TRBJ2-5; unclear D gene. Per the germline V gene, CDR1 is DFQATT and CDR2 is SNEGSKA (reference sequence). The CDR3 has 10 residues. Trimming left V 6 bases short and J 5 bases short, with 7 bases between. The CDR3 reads CSARRETQYF. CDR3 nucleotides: TGCAGTGCCCGCCGGGAGACCCAGTACTTC.

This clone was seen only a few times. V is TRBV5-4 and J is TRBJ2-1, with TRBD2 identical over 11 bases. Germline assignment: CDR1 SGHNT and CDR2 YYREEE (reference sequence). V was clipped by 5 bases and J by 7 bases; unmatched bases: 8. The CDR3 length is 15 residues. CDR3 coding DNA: TGTGCCAGCAGAGAAGTTAGCGGGAGGGTTAATGAGCAGTTCTTC. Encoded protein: CASREVSGRVNEQFF. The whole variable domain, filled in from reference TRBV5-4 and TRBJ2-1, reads ETGVTQSPTHLIKTRGQQVTLRCSSQSGHNTVSWYQQALGQGPQFIFQYYREEENGRGNFPPRFSGLQFPNYSSELNVNALELDDSALYLCASREVSGRVNEQFFGPGTRLTVL.